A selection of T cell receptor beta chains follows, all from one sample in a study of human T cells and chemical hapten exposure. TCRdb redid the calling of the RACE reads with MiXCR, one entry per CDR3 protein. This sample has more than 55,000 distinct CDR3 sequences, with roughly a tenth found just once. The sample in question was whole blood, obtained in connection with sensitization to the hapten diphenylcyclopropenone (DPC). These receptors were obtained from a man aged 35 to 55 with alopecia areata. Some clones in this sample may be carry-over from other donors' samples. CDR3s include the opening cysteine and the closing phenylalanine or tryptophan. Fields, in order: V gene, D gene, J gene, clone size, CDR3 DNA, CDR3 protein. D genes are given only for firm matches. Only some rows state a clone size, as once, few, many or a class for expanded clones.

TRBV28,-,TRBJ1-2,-,TGTGCCAGCGCGGGGAAGGGCTATGGCTACACCTTC,CASAGKGYGYTF
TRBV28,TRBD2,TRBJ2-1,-,TGTGCCAGCAGAGGCGGGAGGCTGACCTACAATGAGCAGTTCTTC,CASRGGRLTYNEQFF
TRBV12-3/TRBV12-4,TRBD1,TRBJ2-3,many,TGTGCCAGCAGCCGACAGGGCGTCACGCAGTATTTT,CASSRQGVTQYF
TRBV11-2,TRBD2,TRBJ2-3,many,TGTGCCAGCAGCCCTGGGACTAGTTTGCAGTATTTT,CASSPGTSLQYF
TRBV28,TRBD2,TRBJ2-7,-,TGTGCCAGCAGTTTACCTAGCGGAACCTACGAGCAGTACTTC,CASSLPSGTYEQYF
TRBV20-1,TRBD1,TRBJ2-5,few,TGCAGTGCTAGACCGGGACAGGGAGGCGAGACCCAGTACTTC,CSARPGQGGETQYF
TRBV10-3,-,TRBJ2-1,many,TGTGCCATCAGTGTGGGGAATGAGCAGTTCTTC,CAISVGNEQFF
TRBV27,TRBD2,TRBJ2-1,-,TGTGCCAGCAGTTCACTCCCGAGCGGGATTCCTTCCAATGAGCAGTTCTTC,CASSSLPSGIPSNEQFF
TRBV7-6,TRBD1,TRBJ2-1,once,TGTGCCAGCAGAGGGGGCACAGATGAGCAGTTCTTC,CASRGGTDEQFF
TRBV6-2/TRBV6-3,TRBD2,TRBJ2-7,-,TGTGCCAGCAGTGATTTGACTAGCGGGATCTACGAGCAGTACTTC,CASSDLTSGIYEQYF
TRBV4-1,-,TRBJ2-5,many,TGCGCCAGCAGTTCGGAGGGGGGACTGGGCCAGTACTTC,CASSSEGGLGQYF
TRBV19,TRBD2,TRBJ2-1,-,TGTGCCAGTAGCGGACTAGCGAGATCCTACAATGAGCAGTTCTTC,CASSGLARSYNEQFF
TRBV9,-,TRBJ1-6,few,TGTGCCAGCAGCTCAGGCACCTATAATTCACCCCTCCACTTT,CASSSGTYNSPLHF
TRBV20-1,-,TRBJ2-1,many,TGCAGTGGAGTTCGCGATGAGCAGTTCTTC,CSGVRDEQFF
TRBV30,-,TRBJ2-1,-,TGTGCCTGGAGCGCATCGCCGGCCTACAATGAGCAGTTCTTC,CAWSASPAYNEQFF
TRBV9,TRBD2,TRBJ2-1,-,TGTGCCAGCAGCGTAGCTGGACTAGCGCTTTCCTACAATGAGCAGTTCTTC,CASSVAGLALSYNEQFF
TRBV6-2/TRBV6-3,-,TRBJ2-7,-,TGTGCCAGCAGCGGAAAGACGGGCCAATTTCTCTACGAGCAGTACTTC,CASSGKTGQFLYEQYF
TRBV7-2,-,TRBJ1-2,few,TGTGCCAGCAGCGCAGCACAGGAGGCCTATGGCTACACCTTC,CASSAAQEAYGYTF
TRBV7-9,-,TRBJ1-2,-,TGTGCCAGCAGCCCCTGGGACGGTCCTCTAGCTAACTATGGCTACACCTTC,CASSPWDGPLANYGYTF
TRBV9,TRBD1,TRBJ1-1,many,TGTGCCAGCAGCGTAGCCGGGACAGCGAACACTGAAGCTTTCTTT,CASSVAGTANTEAFF
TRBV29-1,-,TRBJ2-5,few,TGCAGCGTTGCTCCCAGGACCCAAGAGACCCAGTACTTC,CSVAPRTQETQYF
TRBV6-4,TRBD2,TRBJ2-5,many,TGTGCCAGCAGTGGTGCTAGCGGGAGGGCCGGGGAGACCCAGTACTTC,CASSGASGRAGETQYF
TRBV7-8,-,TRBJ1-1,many,TGTGCCAGCAGCTCCCAGGGCGGGATGAACACTGAAGCTTTCTTT,CASSSQGGMNTEAFF
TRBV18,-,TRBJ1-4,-,TGTGCCAGCTCACCTCTGGTCCTGACCGAGGCTAATGAAAAACTGTTTTTT,CASSPLVLTEANEKLFF
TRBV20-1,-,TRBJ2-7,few,TGCAGTGCTAGGCCGGAATCCGAGCAGTACTTC,CSARPESEQYF
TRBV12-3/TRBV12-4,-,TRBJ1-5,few,TGTGCCAGCAGTTTGGAGTCCCGTGGGGGCAATCAGCCCCAGCATTTT,CASSLESRGGNQPQHF
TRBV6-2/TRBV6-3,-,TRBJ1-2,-,TGTGCCAGCAGTTACCCCTATAACTATGGCTACACCTTC,CASSYPYNYGYTF
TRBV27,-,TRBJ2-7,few,TGTGCCAGCAGTTTAGGGGCCTTAGCCCCCCACGAGCAGTACTTC,CASSLGALAPHEQYF
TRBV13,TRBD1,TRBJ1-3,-,TGTGCCAGCAGCTTCCCAACAGGGGGCATTGGAAACACCATATATTTT,CASSFPTGGIGNTIYF
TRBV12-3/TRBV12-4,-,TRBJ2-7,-,TGTGCCAGCAGTTTTTCGAAACAGGGTATCCCGTCCCACTACGAGCAGTACTTC,CASSFSKQGIPSHYEQYF
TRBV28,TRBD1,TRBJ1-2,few,TGTGCCAGCAGTTCCCCGGGACAGCGCTATGGCTACACCTTC,CASSSPGQRYGYTF
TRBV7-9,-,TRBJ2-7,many,TGTGCCAGCAGCGGCGAGCCCGGGGTGGCCTACTACGAGCAGTACTTC,CASSGEPGVAYYEQYF
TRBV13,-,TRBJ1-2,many,TGTGCCAGCAGCTCCCGATGGTCAGCTAACTATGGCTACACCTTC,CASSSRWSANYGYTF
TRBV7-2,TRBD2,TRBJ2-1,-,TGTGCCAGTAGCTTCTCGGGACTAGCGGGTGTTGAGCAGTGCTTC,CASSFSGLAGVEQCF
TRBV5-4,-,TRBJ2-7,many,TGTGCCAGCAGCTTGCGAGCAGGCGGTGAAGGCGAGCAGTACTTC,CASSLRAGGEGEQYF
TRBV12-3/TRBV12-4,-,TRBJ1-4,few,TGTGCCAGCAGTTTGGGTCAGGGCCCGAATGAAAAACTGTTTTTT,CASSLGQGPNEKLFF
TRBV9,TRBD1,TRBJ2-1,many,TGTGCCAGCAGCGAGGACAGGGTGAGCAATGAGCAGTTCTTC,CASSEDRVSNEQFF
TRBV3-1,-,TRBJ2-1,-,TGTGCCAGCACCATCCAGGGCCGAGGAAATGAGCAGTTCTTC,CASTIQGRGNEQFF
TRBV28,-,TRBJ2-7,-,TGTGCCAGCAGCTTATCTGTCGAGGCCTACGAGCAGTACTTC,CASSLSVEAYEQYF
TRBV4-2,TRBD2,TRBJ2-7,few,TGTGCCAGCAGGGCAAGCGGGAGGGCCGTCGACGAGCAGTACTTC,CASRASGRAVDEQYF
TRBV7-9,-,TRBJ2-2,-,TGTGCCAGCAGCTCGAGGGGGGCATCGAACACCGGGGAGCTGTTTTTT,CASSSRGASNTGELFF
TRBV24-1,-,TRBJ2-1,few,TGTGCCACCAGTGCCCCAGGGCATGAGCAGTTCTTC,CATSAPGHEQFF
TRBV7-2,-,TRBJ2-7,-,TGTGCCAGCAGCTTAGTTGGGGGTACTAGTTCTGTCCACGAGCAGTACTTC,CASSLVGGTSSVHEQYF
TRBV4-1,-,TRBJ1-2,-,TGCGCCAGCAGCCAAGATGGAGATCACTATGGCTACACCTTC,CASSQDGDHYGYTF
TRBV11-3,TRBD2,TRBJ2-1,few,TGTGCCAGCAGCTCCAGGACTAGCGTAGCCAATGAGCAGTTCTTC,CASSSRTSVANEQFF
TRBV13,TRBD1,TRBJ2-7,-,TGTGCCAGCAGCTTATTCCAGGGGGCCTTATACTTC,CASSLFQGALYF
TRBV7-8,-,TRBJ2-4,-,TGTGCCAGCAGCTTAGCGGGAGGAAACATTCAGTACTTC,CASSLAGGNIQYF
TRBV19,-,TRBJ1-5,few,TGTGCCAGTAGTATACGGACGCCTAGTACTAATCAGCCCCAGCATTTT,CASSIRTPSTNQPQHF